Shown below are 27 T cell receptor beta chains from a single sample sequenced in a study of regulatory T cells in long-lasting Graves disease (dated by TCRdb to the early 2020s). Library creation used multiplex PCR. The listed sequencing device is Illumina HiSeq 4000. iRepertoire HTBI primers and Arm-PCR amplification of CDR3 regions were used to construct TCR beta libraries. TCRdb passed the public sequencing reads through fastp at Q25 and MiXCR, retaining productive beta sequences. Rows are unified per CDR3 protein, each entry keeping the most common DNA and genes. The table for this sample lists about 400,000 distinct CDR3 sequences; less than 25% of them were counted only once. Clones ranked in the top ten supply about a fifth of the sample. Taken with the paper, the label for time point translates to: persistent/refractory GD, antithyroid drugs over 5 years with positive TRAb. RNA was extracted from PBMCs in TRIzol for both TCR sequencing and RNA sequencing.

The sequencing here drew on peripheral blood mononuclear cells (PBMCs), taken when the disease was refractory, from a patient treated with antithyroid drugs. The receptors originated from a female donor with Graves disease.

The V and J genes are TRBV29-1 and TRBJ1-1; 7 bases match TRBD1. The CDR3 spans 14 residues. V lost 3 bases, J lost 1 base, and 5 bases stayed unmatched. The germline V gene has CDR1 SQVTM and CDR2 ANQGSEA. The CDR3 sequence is CSVDRTGANTEAFF. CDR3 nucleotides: TGCAGCGTTGATCGAACAGGGGCGAACACTGAAGCTTTCTTT.

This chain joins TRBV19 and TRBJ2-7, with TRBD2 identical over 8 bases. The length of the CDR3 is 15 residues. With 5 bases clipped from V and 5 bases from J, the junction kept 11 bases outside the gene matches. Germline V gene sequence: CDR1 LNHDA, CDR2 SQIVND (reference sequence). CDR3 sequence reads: CASSPPGTRFHEQYF. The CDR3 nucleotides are TGTGCCAGTAGTCCACCCGGGACTAGATTCCACGAGCAGTACTTC.

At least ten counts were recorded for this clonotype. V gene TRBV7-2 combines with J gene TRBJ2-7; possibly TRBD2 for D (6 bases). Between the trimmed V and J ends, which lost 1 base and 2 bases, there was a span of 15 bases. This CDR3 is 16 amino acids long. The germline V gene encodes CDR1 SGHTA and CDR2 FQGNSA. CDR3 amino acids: CASSLEGPLAPYEQYF. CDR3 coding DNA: TGTGCCAGCAGCTTAGAAGGGCCCCTAGCGCCCTACGAGCAGTACTTC.

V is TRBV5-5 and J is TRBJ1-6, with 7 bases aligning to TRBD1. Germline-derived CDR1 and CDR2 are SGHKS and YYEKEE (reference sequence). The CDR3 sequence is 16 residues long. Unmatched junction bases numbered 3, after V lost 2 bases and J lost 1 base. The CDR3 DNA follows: TGTGCCAGCAGCTTAGGGGACAGTTCCTATAATTCACCCCTCCACTTT. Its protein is CASSLGDSSYNSPLHF.

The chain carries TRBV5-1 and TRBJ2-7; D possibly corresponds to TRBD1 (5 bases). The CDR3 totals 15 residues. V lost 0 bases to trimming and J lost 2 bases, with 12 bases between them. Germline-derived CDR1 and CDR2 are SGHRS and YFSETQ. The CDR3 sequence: CASSLVLQGTYEQYF. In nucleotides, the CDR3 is TGCGCCAGCAGCTTGGTTCTTCAGGGAACCTACGAGCAGTACTTC.

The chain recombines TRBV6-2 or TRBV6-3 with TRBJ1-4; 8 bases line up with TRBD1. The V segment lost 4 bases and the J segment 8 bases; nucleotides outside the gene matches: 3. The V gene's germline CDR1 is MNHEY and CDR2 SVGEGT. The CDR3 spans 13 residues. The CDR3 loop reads CASSLDREEKLFF. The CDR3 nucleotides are TGTGCCAGCAGTTTGGACAGGGAAGAAAAACTGTTTTTT.

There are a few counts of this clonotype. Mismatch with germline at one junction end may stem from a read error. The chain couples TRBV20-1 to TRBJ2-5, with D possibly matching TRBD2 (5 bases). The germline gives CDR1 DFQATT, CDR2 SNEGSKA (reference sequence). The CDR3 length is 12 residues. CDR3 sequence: CSGIGREETHYF. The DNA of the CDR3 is TGCAGTGGGATAGGACGGGAAGAGACCCATTACTTC.

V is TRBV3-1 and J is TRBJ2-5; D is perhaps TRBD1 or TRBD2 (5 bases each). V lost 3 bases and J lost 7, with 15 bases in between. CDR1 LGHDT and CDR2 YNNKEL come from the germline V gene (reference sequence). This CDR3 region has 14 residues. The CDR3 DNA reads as TGTGCCAGCAGCCAGGGAGTGGGACCGGCGACCCAGTACTTC. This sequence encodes CASSQGVGPATQYF.

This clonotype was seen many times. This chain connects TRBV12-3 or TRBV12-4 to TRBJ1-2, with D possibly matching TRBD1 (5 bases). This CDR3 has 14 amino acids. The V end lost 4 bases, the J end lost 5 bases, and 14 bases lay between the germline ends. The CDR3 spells CASSSPGRPYGYTF. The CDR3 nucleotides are TGTGCCAGCAGTTCACCGGGACGACCTTATGGCTACACCTTC.

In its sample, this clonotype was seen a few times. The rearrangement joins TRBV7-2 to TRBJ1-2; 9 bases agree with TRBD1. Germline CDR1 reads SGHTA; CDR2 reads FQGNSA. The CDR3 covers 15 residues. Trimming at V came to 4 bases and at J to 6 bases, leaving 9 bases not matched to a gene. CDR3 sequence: CASSYLTGGLDGYTF. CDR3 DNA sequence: TGTGCCAGCAGCTACCTGACAGGGGGTTTGGATGGCTACACCTTC.

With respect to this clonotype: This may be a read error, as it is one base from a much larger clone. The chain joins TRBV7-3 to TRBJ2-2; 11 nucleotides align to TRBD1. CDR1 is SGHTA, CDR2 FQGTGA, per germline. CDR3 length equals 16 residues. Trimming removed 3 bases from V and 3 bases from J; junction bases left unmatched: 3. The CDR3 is CASSFGDRGDTGELFF. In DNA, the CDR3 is TGTGCCAGCAGCTTTGGGGACAGGGGGGACACCGGGGAGCTGTTTTTT. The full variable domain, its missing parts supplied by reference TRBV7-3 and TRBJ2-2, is GAGVSQTPSNKVTEKGKYVELRCDPISGHTALYWYRQSLGQGPEFLIYFQGTGAADDSGLPNDRFFAVRPEGSVSTLKIQRTERGDSAVYLCASSFGDRGDTGELFFGEGSRLTVL.

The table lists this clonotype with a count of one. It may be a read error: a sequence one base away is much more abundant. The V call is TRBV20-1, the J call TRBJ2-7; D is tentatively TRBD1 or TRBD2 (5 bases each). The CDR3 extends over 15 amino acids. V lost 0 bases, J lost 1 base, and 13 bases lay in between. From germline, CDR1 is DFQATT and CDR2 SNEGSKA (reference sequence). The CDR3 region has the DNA TGCAGTGCTAGAGAATCGGGACCAGCGTCCTACGAGCAGTACTTC. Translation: CSARESGPASYEQYF.

CDR3 region: CASSVGEPGQGWGYTF. DNA of the CDR3: TGTGCCAGCAGCGTAGGAGAACCCGGACAGGGTTGGGGCTACACCTTC. The chain recombines TRBV9 with TRBJ1-2, with 8 bases aligning to TRBD1. The germline gives CDR1 SGDLS, CDR2 YYNGEE. V trimming: 0 bases; J trimming: 8 bases; junction bases outside the gene matches: 12. The CDR3 sequence is 16 residues long.

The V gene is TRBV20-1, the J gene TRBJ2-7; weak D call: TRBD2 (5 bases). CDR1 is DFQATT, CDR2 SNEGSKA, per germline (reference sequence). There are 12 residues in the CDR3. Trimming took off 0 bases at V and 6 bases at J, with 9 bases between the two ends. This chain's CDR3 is CSARDLRGEQYF. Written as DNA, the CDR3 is TGCAGTGCTAGAGATCTCCGGGGCGAGCAGTACTTC.

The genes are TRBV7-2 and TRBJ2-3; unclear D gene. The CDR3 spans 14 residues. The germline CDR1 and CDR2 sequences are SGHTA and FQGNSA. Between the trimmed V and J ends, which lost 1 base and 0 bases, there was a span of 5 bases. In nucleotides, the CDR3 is TGTGCCAGCAGCTTAGACCTAAGCACAGATACGCAGTATTTT. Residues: CASSLDLSTDTQYF.

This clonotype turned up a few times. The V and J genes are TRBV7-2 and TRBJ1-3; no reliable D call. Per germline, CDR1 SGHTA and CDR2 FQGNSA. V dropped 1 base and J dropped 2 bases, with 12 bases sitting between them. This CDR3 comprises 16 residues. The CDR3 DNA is TGTGCCAGCAGCTTAGTAAGCAGGCTCGCTGGAAACACCATATATTTT. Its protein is CASSLVSRLAGNTIYF.

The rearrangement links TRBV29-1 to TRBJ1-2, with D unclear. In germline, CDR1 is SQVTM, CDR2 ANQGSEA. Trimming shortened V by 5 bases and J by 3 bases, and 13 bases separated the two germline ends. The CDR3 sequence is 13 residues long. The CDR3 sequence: CSVYQSWHYGYTF. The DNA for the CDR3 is TGCAGCGTTTATCAGTCCTGGCACTATGGCTACACCTTC.

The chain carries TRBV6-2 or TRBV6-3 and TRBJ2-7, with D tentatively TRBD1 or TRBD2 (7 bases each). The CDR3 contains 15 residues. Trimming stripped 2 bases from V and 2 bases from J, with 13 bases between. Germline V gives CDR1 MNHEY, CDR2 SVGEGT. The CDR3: CASSYRDSGTYEQYF. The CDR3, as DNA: TGTGCCAGCAGTTACCGGGACAGCGGGACCTACGAGCAGTACTTC.

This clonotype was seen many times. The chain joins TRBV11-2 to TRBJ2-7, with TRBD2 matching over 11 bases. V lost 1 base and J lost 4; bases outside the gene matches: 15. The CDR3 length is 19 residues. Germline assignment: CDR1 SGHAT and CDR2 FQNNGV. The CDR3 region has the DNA TGTGCCAGCAGCTTAGCTTGGGGGTTATGGGTAGCGGGAGGGTACGAGCAGTACTTC. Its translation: CASSLAWGLWVAGGYEQYF.

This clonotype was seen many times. CDR3 region: CASSLVSGRWTGELFF. The CDR3 DNA reads TGTGCCAGCAGCTTAGTTAGCGGGAGATGGACCGGGGAGCTGTTTTTT. The rearrangement links TRBV7-2 to TRBJ2-2, with TRBD2 matching 9 bases. The germline CDR1 and CDR2 sequences are SGHTA and FQGNSA. CDR3 length equals 16 residues. V lost 1 base to trimming and J lost 5 bases; unmatched junction nucleotides: 5.

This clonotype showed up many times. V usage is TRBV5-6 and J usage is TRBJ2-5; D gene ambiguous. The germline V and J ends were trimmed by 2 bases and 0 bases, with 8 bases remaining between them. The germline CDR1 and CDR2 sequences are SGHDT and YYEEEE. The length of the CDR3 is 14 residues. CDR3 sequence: CASSLDNYQETQYF. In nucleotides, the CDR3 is TGTGCCAGCAGCTTAGACAATTACCAAGAGACCCAGTACTTC.

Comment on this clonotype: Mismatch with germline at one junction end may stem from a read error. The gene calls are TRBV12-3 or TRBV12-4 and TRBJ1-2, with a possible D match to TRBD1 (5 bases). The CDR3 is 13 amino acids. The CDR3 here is CASGLWGGYGYTF. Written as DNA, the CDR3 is TGTGCCAGCGGTTTATGGGGGGGATATGGCTACACCTTC.

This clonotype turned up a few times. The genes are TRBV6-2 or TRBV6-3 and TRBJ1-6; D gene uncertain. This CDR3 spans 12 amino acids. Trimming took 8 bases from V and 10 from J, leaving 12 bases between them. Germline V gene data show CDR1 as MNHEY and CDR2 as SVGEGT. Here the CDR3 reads CASGVSKSPLHF. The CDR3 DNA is TGTGCCAGCGGGGTCAGTAAGTCACCCCTCCACTTT.

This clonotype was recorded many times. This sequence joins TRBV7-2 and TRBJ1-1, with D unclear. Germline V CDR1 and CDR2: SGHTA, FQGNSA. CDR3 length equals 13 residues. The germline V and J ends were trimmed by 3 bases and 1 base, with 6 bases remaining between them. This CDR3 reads CASSLAKNTEAFF. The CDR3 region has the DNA TGTGCCAGCAGCTTGGCCAAGAACACTGAAGCTTTCTTT.

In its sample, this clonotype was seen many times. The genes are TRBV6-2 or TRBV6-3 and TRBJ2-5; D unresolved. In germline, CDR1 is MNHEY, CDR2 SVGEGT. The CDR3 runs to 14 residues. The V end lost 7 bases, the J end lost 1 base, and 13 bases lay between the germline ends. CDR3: CASISGAPQETQYF. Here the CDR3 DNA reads TGTGCCAGCATCTCCGGAGCACCCCAAGAGACCCAGTACTTC.

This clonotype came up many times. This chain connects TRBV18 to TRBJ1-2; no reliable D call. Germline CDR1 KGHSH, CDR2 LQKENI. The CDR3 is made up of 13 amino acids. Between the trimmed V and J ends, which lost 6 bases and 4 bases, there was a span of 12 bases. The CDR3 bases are TGTGCCAGCTCTCCCCCCCTACGCTATGGCTACACCTTC. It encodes CASSPPLRYGYTF.

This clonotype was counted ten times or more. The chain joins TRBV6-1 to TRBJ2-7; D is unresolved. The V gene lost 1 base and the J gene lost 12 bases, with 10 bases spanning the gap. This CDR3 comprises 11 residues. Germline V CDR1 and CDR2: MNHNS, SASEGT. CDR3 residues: CASSEVQVWYF. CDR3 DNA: TGTGCCAGCAGTGAAGTTCAGGTCTGGTACTTC.